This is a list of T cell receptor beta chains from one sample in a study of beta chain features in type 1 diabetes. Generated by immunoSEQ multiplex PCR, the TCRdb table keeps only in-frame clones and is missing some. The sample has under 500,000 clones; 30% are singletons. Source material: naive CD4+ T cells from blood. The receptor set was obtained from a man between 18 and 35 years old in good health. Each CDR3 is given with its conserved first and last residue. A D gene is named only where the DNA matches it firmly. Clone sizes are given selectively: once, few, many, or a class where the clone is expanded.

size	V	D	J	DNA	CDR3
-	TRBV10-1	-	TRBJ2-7	TGCGCCAGCAGTCGGGAAATCTACGAGCAGTACTTC	CASSREIYEQYF
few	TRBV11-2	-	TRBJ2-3	TGTGCCAGCAGCCCAGATCTTGGCACAGATACGCAGTATTTT	CASSPDLGTDTQYF
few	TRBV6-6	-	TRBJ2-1	TGTGCCAGCAGCATCGGACGGCCCTCCTACAATGAGCAGTTCTTC	CASSIGRPSYNEQFF
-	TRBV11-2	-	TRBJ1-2	TGTGCCAGCAGCTTAGAGGCAGGATTGGAAGGCTACACCTTC	CASSLEAGLEGYTF
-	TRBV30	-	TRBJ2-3	TGTGCCTGGGATATGCGCACAGATACGCAGTATTTT	CAWDMRTDTQYF
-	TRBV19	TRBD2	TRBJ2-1	TGTGCCAGTCTAGCGGGAGGCTCCTACAATGAGCAGTTCTTC	CASLAGGSYNEQFF
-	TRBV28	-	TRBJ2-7	TGTGCCAGCAGACGGGGACGGGCGACGTACTTC	CASRRGRATYF
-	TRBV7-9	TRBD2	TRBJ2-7	TGTGCCAGCAGCCGGACTAGGGCCCCCTACGAGCAGTACTTC	CASSRTRAPYEQYF
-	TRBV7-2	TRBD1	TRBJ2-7	TGTGCCAGCAGCGAGGGACAGGGAATTACCTACGAGCAGTACTTC	CASSEGQGITYEQYF
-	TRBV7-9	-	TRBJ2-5	TGTGCCAGCAGCTTAGTATACCAAGAGACCCAGTACTTC	CASSLVYQETQYF
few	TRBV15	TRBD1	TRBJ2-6	TGTGCCACCAGCAGACCCGGGACAGGGGTCTCTGGGGCCAACGTCCTGACTTTC	CATSRPGTGVSGANVLTF
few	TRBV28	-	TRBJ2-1	TGTGCCAGCAGTTTACTCAACAATGAGCAGTTCTTC	CASSLLNNEQFF
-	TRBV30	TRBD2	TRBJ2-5	TGTGCCTGGAGTGTACGGGCGGGAGGTCAAGAGACCCAGTACTTC	CAWSVRAGGQETQYF
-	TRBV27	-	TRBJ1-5	TGTGCCAGCAGTTTGGGCAGGGAGGGTCAGCCCCAGCATTTT	CASSLGREGQPQHF
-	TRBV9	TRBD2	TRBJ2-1	TGTGCCAGCAGCTCCCGACTAGCGCCGTACAATGAGCAGTTCTTC	CASSSRLAPYNEQFF
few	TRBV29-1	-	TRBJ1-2	TGCAGCGTCCGTAGTACAGCGACCTATGGCTACACCTTC	CSVRSTATYGYTF
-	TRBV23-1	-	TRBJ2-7	TGCGCCAGCAGTCAATCGAAATTCGGACAGAACTCCTACGAGCAGTACTTC	CASSQSKFGQNSYEQYF
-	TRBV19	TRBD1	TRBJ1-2	TGTGCCAGTAGTTCCCGGACAGGGAACTATGGCTACACCTTC	CASSSRTGNYGYTF
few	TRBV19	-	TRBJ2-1	TGTGCCAGTAGTATTGAGACAGGGAGGTACAATGAGCAGTTCTTC	CASSIETGRYNEQFF
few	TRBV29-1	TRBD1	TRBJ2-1	TGCAGCGTTTCGACAGGGAGTGAGCAGTTCTTC	CSVSTGSEQFF
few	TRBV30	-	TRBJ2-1	TGTGCCTGGGCCGACTGGGGGGAGCAGTTCTTC	CAWADWGEQFF
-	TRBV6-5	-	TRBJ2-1	TGTGCCAGCAGCCGACACAATGAGCAGTTCTTC	CASSRHNEQFF
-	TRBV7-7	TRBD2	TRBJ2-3	TGTGCTAGCAGCCCCCAACTAGCGGGAGGCTCTCCTACGCAGTATTTT	CASSPQLAGGSPTQYF
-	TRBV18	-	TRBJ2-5	TGTGCCAGCTCACCAGAAGGACCCTCCTGGGCCCAGTACTTC	CASSPEGPSWAQYF
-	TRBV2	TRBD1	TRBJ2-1	TGTGCCAGTCTCCGGGACAGGAACAATGAGCAGTTCTTC	CASLRDRNNEQFF
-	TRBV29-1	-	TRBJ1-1	TGCAGCGTTGGTTTGGGGAACACTGAAGCTTTCTTT	CSVGLGNTEAFF
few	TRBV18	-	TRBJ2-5	TGTGCCAGCTCTCATCCCGGGGCGGCAAATCAAGAGACCCAGTACTTC	CASSHPGAANQETQYF
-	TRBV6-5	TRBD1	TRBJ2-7	TGTGCCAGCAGCGCGACAGGGGCCCTCGAGCAGTACTTC	CASSATGALEQYF
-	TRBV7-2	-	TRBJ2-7	TGTGCCAGCAGCCGCCACGGACAATCTACGACCTACGAGCAGTACTTC	CASSRHGQSTTYEQYF
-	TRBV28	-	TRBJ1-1	TGTGCCAGCAGTTCGACAGGTTTGAACACTGAAGCTTTCTTT	CASSSTGLNTEAFF
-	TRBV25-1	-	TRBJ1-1	TGTGCCAGCAGTGAATTCGGCGGGAATGAAGCTTTCTTT	CASSEFGGNEAFF
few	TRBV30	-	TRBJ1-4	TGTGCCTGGACGGATCGCGATATGAATGAAAAACTGTTTTTT	CAWTDRDMNEKLFF
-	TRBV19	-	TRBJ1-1	TGTGCCAGTAGTATTGGTCCGGGCACTGAAGCTTTCTTT	CASSIGPGTEAFF
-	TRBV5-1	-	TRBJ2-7	TGCGCCAGCAGCCCCGCCGGGGATTACCCCTACGAGCAGTACTTC	CASSPAGDYPYEQYF
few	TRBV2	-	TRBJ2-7	TGTGCCAGCAGTTCTGCATACGAGCAGTACTTC	CASSSAYEQYF
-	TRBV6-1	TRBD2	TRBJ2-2	TGTGCCAGCAGTGAACCTAGCGGCCTAAACACCGGGGAGCTGTTTTTT	CASSEPSGLNTGELFF
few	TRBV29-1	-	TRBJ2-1	TGCAGCGTTCGACGGGACAATGAGCAGTTCTTC	CSVRRDNEQFF
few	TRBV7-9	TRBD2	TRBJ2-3	TGTGCCAGCAGCTTAGCCAGCGGGAGCGGCACAGATACGCAGTATTTT	CASSLASGSGTDTQYF
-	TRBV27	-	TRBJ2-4	TGTGCCAGCGCCTCCTTGACAGGACTCAAAAACATTCAGTACTTC	CASASLTGLKNIQYF
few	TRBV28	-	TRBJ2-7	TGTGCCAGCAAGGGGAATTCGGACGAGCAGTACTTC	CASKGNSDEQYF
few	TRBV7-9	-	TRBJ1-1	TGTGCCAGCAGCTTAAATTTAGCAGAGAACACTGAAGCTTTCTTT	CASSLNLAENTEAFF
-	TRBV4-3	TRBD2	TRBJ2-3	TGCGCCAGCAGCCCAGCTGGGGGACTAGCTGCAGATACGCAGTATTTT	CASSPAGGLAADTQYF
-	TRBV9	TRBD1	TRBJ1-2	TGTGCCAGCAGCGTAGCTAAACCCGGACAGGGAGGCTACACCTTC	CASSVAKPGQGGYTF
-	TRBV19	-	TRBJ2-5	TGTGCCAGTAGTATTGGCCAAGAGACCCAGTACTTC	CASSIGQETQYF
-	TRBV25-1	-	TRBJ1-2	TGTGCCAGCAGTGGACCGGGAGCGATGGGCTTTAACTATGGCTACACCTTC	CASSGPGAMGFNYGYTF